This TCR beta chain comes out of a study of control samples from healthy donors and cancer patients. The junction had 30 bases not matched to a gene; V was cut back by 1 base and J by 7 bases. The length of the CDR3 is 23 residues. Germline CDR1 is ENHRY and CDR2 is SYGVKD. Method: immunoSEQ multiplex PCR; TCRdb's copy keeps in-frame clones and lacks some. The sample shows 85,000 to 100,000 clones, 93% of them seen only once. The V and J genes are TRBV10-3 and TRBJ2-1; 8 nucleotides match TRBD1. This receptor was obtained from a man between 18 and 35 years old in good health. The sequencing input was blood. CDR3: CAISEFIVLRGRGHGGSANEQFF. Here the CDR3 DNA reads TGTGCCATCAGTGAGTTTATTGTGCTCCGAGGCAGGGGGCATGGTGGCTCGGCGAATGAGCAGTTCTTC.